A single sample is the source of the 6 T cell receptor beta chains below, sequenced in a study of long-term antiretroviral therapy in people with HIV. The run of the v3.0 immunoSEQ assay was at survey level. Sequencing used immunoSEQ multiplex PCR; TCRdb keeps in-frame clones, though not all of them. The table records roughly 32,000 clones, over 75% of them present only once. The sequencing here drew on unsorted PBMCs, taken around 3.3 years after starting antiretroviral therapy. These TCRs come from a man aged 18 to 29 with HIV.

J is TRBJ1-2 and V is TRBV18, with D possibly matching TRBD1 (5 bases). The CDR3 is 14 amino acids. Germline CDR1 is KGHSH and CDR2 is LQKENI. Between the trimmed V and J ends, which lost 0 bases and 4 bases, there was a span of 9 bases. As DNA, the CDR3 is TGTGCCAGCTCACCACCGAGGGGCGGCTATGGCTACACCTTC. Residues: CASSPPRGGYGYTF. The entire variable domain, with the rest obtained from reference TRBV18 and TRBJ1-2, is as follows: NAGVMQNPRHLVRRRGQEARLRCSPMKGHSHVYWYRQLPEEGLKFMVYLQKENIIDESGMPKERFSAEFPKEGPSILRIQQVVRGDSAAYFCASSPPRGGYGYTFGSGTRLTVV.

The chain recombines TRBV27 with TRBJ2-7; 8 bases agree with TRBD1. Germline V lookup: CDR1 MNHEY, CDR2 SMNVEV (reference sequence). Trimming at V came to 1 base and at J to 4 bases, leaving 9 bases not matched to a gene. This CDR3 is built from 16 residues. CDR3 DNA: TGTGCCAGCAGTTTATTTCCGGGCAGGGGGCCGTACGAGCAGTACTTC. Its translation is CASSLFPGRGPYEQYF.

This CDR3 is CASSQGEGLIRNTEAFF. In DNA, the CDR3 is TGCGCCAGCAGCCAAGGGGAAGGCCTTATAAGGAACACTGAAGCTTTCTTT. The gene calls are TRBV4-1 and TRBJ1-1; no reliable D call. The CDR3 has 17 amino acids. Germline CDR1 reads MGHRA; CDR2 reads YSYEKL. Trimming took 1 base from V and 1 from J, leaving 16 bases between them.

V is TRBV2 and J is TRBJ1-1; a possible D gene is TRBD1 (6 bases). Germline V gene lookup returns CDR1 SNHLY and CDR2 FYNNEI. V was pared by 7 bases and J by 0 bases, with 9 bases between. The CDR3 is 13 amino acids. For the CDR3, the DNA is TGTGCCAGCACAGGGGACGTGAACACTGAAGCTTTCTTT. This gives the protein CASTGDVNTEAFF.

This chain links TRBV7-2 with TRBJ2-2, with 13 bases lining up with TRBD2. The V segment lost 5 bases and the J segment 8 bases; nucleotides outside the gene matches: 8. Germline V gene sequence: CDR1 SGHTA, CDR2 FQGNSA. This CDR3 region has 16 residues. CDR3 sequence (DNA): TGTGCCAGCAGCAGACTAGCGGGAGGCCTACGGGGGGAGCTGTTTTTT. Encoded protein: CASSRLAGGLRGELFF.

This chain uses TRBV27 with TRBJ1-2; weak D call: TRBD1 (5 bases). The V end lost 5 bases, the J end lost 10 bases, and 26 bases lay between the germline ends. Germline CDR1 MNHEY, CDR2 SMNVEV (reference sequence). CDR3 length equals 16 residues. The CDR3 bases are TGTGCCAGCAGTCCTTTCGCGGGGCCCTGGTACTCGGACTACACCTTC. It yields the protein CASSPFAGPWYSDYTF.